This T cell receptor beta chain emerged from a study of T-cell memory formation after mild COVID-19. The CDR3 has 16 amino acids. Between the trimmed V and J ends, which lost 1 base and 2 bases, there was a span of 11 bases. The sample holds a few counts of this clonotype. UMIs and sample barcodes were carried by the TCR alpha and TCR beta cDNA libraries that 5'RACE produced using constant-segment primers. TCRdb itself ran the 5' RACE reads through MiXCR, one entry per CDR3 protein. The data show approximately 450,000 distinct CDR3 sequences, roughly 20% seen once. The receptor was derived from an adult woman who had mild COVID-19 (a few samples of this study predate the infection). Cell type and time point are not known. The sample consisted of PBMCs or a T cell subset sorted from them (not recorded which). The V call is TRBV12-3 or TRBV12-4, the J call TRBJ2-2, with a tentative D call TRBD2 (6 bases). CDR3 protein: CASSLGHSGNTGELFF. In nucleotides, the CDR3 is TGTGCCAGCAGTTTAGGGCATAGCGGTAACACCGGGGAGCTGTTTTTT.